This TCR beta chain was identified during a study of molecular identifiers for immune sequencing clone quantification. CDR1 SGHDN and CDR2 FVKESK come from the germline V gene. The length of the CDR3 is 15 residues. Trimming cost V 3 bases and J 5 bases, with 16 bases left between them. TCRdb analysed the PCR reads with MiXCR anew, one entry per CDR3 protein. The sample has approximately 630,000 distinct CDR3 sequences; about 25% are singletons. Sorted naive CD8 T cells were those defined as CD8+CD4-CCR7+CD45RA+. In its sample, this clonotype was seen many times. The sequenced sample consisted of naive CD8+ T cells from blood, with Jurkat cell RNA spiked in. As to subset: FACS-sorted CD8+CD4-CCR7+CD45RA+ naive T cells. The rearrangement joins TRBV14 to TRBJ1-1; D uncertain. The source is a human donor in good health. Some libraries in this study had Jurkat cell RNA spiked in. CDR3: CASSHNSFLSTEAFF. CDR3 DNA: TGTGCCAGCAGCCATAACAGCTTCTTGAGTACTGAAGCTTTCTTT.